These 30 T cell receptor beta chains came from one sample sequenced in a study of T cells in women clearing cervical HPV infection. Sequencing used immunoSEQ multiplex PCR; TCRdb keeps in-frame clones, though not all of them. Found here are more than 40,000 clones; the top ten clones hold 7.6%. The sequenced material came from blood buffy coat. The receptors originated from a woman between 18 and 75 years old with a cervical HPV16 infection that either progressed to CIN3+ or cleared (not recorded which).

Of note for this clone: The CDR3 end falls 3 residues outside the read, so it is completed with the germline J gene. V is TRBV7-3 and J is TRBJ2-1; perhaps TRBD1 as D (5 bases). V was trimmed by 4 bases and J by 5 bases, leaving 15 bases between them. This CDR3 region has 15 residues. Germline assignment: CDR1 SGHTA and CDR2 FQGTGA. The sequenced part of the CDR3 DNA is TGTGCCAGCAGCTCCAACAGGTACTCTAACAATGAG. It translates to CASSSNRYSNNE. Given in full, the CDR3 is CASSSNRYSNNEQFF.

Concerning this clone: The read terminates 3 residues ahead of where the CDR3 ends, so the germline J gene completes it. The chain joins TRBV6-1 to TRBJ2-3; D is perhaps TRBD1 (6 bases). V gave up 4 bases and J gave up 6 bases, with 17 bases separating them. The V gene's germline CDR1 is MNHNS and CDR2 SASEGT. The CDR3 extends over 15 amino acids. CDR3 DNA (partial): TGTGCCAGCAGTGTAGGACAGTTCGGGCGGGATACG. It codes for CASSVGQFGRDT. The entire CDR3 protein is CASSVGQFGRDTQYF.

On this clone: The read terminates 3 residues ahead of where the CDR3 ends, so the germline J gene completes it. V usage is TRBV29-1 and J usage is TRBJ2-3; 7 nucleotides align to TRBD1. With V trimmed by 4 bases and J by 2 bases, 3 bases remained unmatched. This CDR3 is 13 amino acids long. Germline CDR1 reads SQVTM; CDR2 reads ANQGSEA. CDR3 sequence reads: CSVAGTATDTQYF. The sequenced CDR3 bases are TGCAGCGTTGCCGGGACAGCCACAGATACG.

Comment on this clone: The CDR3 end falls 3 residues outside the read, so it is completed with the germline J gene. The chain couples TRBV5-1 to TRBJ1-3, with D unresolved. Germline values: CDR1 SGHRS, CDR2 YFSETQ. With 0 bases removed from V and 2 bases from J, the gap between germline ends came to 3 bases. CDR3 length equals 13 residues. The sequenced CDR3 bases are TGCGCCAGCAGCTTGGAGGCTGGAAACACC. The encoded protein is CASSLEAGNT. The CDR3 reads in full as CASSLEAGNTIYF.

Concerning this clone: Coverage ceases 3 residues before the CDR3 finishes, and the germline J gene fills in the end. The chain carries TRBV6-1 and TRBJ1-1; D is perhaps TRBD1 (5 bases). Germline CDR1 and CDR2: MNHNS and SASEGT. This CDR3 is 16 amino acids long. Here the CDR3 reads CASSEWGREPTDTAFF. The sequenced CDR3 bases are TGTGCCAGCAGTGAATGGGGCAGGGAGCCCACAGATACG.

On this clone itself: The sequenced fragment ends 3 residues before the CDR3 boundary, so the rest is inferred from the germline J gene. The chain uses TRBV12-3 or TRBV12-4 and TRBJ2-3; D is possibly TRBD1 (7 bases). Trimming stripped 6 bases from V and 2 bases from J, with 18 bases between. The CDR3 consists of 16 residues. The CDR3 region is CASSPKQGTYTDTQYF. CDR3 DNA, as far as it was read: TGTGCCAGCAGCCCCAAACAGGGGACTTACACAGATACG.

Of note for this clone: The read halts 3 residues ahead of the CDR3 end, with the missing end drawn from the germline J gene. This chain links TRBV19 with TRBJ1-5; TRBD1 is a possible D gene (6 bases). The germline V gene encodes CDR1 LNHDA and CDR2 SQIVND (reference sequence). The CDR3 loop spans 13 amino acids. V was clipped by 7 bases and J by 2 bases, with 9 bases between them. CDR3 bases read: TGTGCCAGTATAGGGGGGGGCAATCAGCCC. As protein: CASIGGGNQP. The CDR3, in full, reads CASIGGGNQPQHF.

For this clone: The sequence runs out 3 residues before the end of the CDR3; the remainder is reconstructed from the germline J gene. The V and J genes are TRBV7-9 and TRBJ2-3, with D uncertain. This CDR3 is built from 13 residues. Deletions cut 2 bases from V and 4 bases from J, with 7 bases between. CDR1 is SEHNR, CDR2 FQNEAQ, per germline (reference sequence). Incomplete CDR3 DNA: TGTGCCAGCAGCTTATCCTCCGCAGATACG. Its protein product is CASSLSSADT. The full CDR3 is CASSLSSADTQYF.

A remark on this clone: Read data end 3 residues before the CDR3 end; the end is taken from the germline J gene. V usage is TRBV19 and J usage is TRBJ1-1, with D uncertain. The V gene's germline CDR1 is LNHDA and CDR2 SQIVND (reference sequence). The CDR3 spans 13 residues. CDR3 DNA (partial): TGTGCCAGTAGTATAAGTGACCGCGGAGAA. Its protein is CASSISDRGE. The full CDR3 protein is CASSISDRGEAFF.

The sequenced CDR3 bases are TGTGCCAGTAGTATGTCTGACGGCGGGAGAGAGACC. This codes for CASSMSDGGRET. The full CDR3 is CASSMSDGGRETQYF. The V gene is TRBV19, the J gene TRBJ2-5, with 7 bases aligning to TRBD2. Coverage ceases 3 residues before the CDR3 finishes, and the germline J gene fills in the end. V lost 3 bases, J lost 4 bases, and 8 bases stayed unmatched. The V gene's germline CDR1 is LNHDA and CDR2 SQIVND (reference sequence). The CDR3 spans 15 residues.

CDR3 protein: CASSPQSGRDTEAFF. Incomplete CDR3 DNA: TGTGCCAGCTCACCACAGTCTGGGCGGGACACTGAA. The chain has TRBV18 and TRBJ1-1, with unresolved D. The read finishes 3 residues shy of the CDR3 end, and the germline J gene is used to complete it. The germline V gene encodes CDR1 KGHSH and CDR2 LQKENI. This CDR3 is 15 amino acids long. V was cut by 1 base and J by 3 bases, with 12 bases left in between.

As regards this clone: From the germline J gene comes the end of the CDR3, since the read stops 3 residues before it. The rearrangement links TRBV7-6 to TRBJ2-6; 9 nucleotides match TRBD1. The CDR3 loop spans 13 amino acids. Germline values: CDR1 SGHVS, CDR2 FNYEAQ. V shed 1 base and J 11 bases; nucleotides not matched to a gene: 0. The covered CDR3 bases are TGTGCCAGCAGCTTAGGGACAGGGGACGTC. This sequence encodes CASSLGTGDV. The entire CDR3 protein reads CASSLGTGDVLTF. Together with reference TRBV7-6 and TRBJ2-6, the CDR3 gives the full variable domain: GAGVSQSPRYKVTKRGQDVALRCDPISGHVSLYWYRQALGQGPEFLTYFNYEAQQDKSGLPNDRFSAERPEGSISTLTIQRTEQRDSAMYRCASSLGTGDVLTFGAGSRLTVL.

The CDR3 bases that were read are TGTGCCAGTAGTAGAGGGACTAGCGGGGGGGATACG. Translated, it gives CASSRGTSGGDT. The whole CDR3 protein is CASSRGTSGGDTQYF. This sequence joins TRBV19 and TRBJ2-3; 15 positions match TRBD2. Sequencing ends 3 residues short of the CDR3 end; the germline J gene provides the rest. Per germline, CDR1 LNHDA and CDR2 SQIVND (reference sequence). The CDR3 loop spans 15 amino acids. Germline trimming cut 4 bases from V and 6 bases from J; bases unmatched to any gene: 2. Supplemented by reference TRBV19 and TRBJ2-3, the full variable domain reads DGGITQSPKYLFRKEGQNVTLSCEQNLNHDAMYWYRQDPGQGLRLIYYSQIVNDFQKGDIAEGYSVSREKKESFPLTVTSAQKNPTAFYLCASSRGTSGGDTQYFGPGTRLTVL.

Details on this clone: The CDR3 end lies 3 residues beyond the end of the read and is filled in from the germline J gene. The chain combines TRBV19 with TRBJ2-3, with TRBD1 as a possible D gene (6 bases). Trimming stripped 2 bases from V and 1 base from J, with 10 bases between. The CDR3 runs 15 residues. CDR1 and CDR2 (germline): LNHDA, SQIVND (reference sequence). CDR3: CASSIFSGGTDTQYF. Incomplete CDR3 DNA: TGTGCCAGTAGTATATTCTCAGGGGGCACAGATACG.

Of note for this clone: Read data end 3 residues before the CDR3 end; the end is taken from the germline J gene. The V call is TRBV9, the J call TRBJ1-4; 12 bases agree with TRBD1. Trimming cost V 3 bases and J 3 bases; bases outside gene matches: 6. The CDR3 spans 17 residues. In germline, CDR1 is SGDLS, CDR2 YYNGEE. The sequenced CDR3 bases are TGTGCCAGCAGCGCCGGGACAGGGGGCGGATCTAATGAAAAA. Protein sequence: CASSAGTGGGSNEK. The entire CDR3 reads CASSAGTGGGSNEKLFF.

Points on this clone: The read comes to an end 3 residues before the CDR3 does, leaving the germline J gene to fill in the end. This rearrangement joins TRBV7-6 to TRBJ1-1; possible D gene TRBD1, 5 bases. V dropped 4 bases and J dropped 5 bases, with 14 bases sitting between them. The CDR3 runs to 14 residues. The germline CDR1 and CDR2 sequences are SGHVS and FNYEAQ. Partial CDR3 DNA: TGTGCCAGCAGCTCCGGTGGAGGGGAGACTGAA. Protein product: CASSSGGGETE. The CDR3 in full is CASSSGGGETEAFF.

A remark on this clone: The read gets to within 3 residues of the CDR3 end, and the germline J gene fills in the rest. The rearrangement links TRBV10-3 to TRBJ1-4; 12 nucleotides match TRBD1. The CDR3 length is 16 residues. After removal of 2 bases from V and 6 bases from J, the junction contained 4 bases not matched to a gene. Germline CDR1 is ENHRY and CDR2 is SYGVKD. The CDR3 sequence is CAISEPGTGGDEKLFF. The CDR3 DNA, read in part, is TGTGCCATCAGTGAGCCAGGGACAGGGGGCGATGAAAAA.

Regarding this clone: The read halts 3 residues ahead of the CDR3 end, with the missing end drawn from the germline J gene. This rearrangement joins TRBV5-1 to TRBJ1-6, with 11 bases lining up with TRBD1. This CDR3 is built from 14 residues. CDR1 and CDR2 from the germline V gene are SGHRS and YFSETQ. Trimming cost V 3 bases and J 8 bases; bases outside gene matches: 1. CDR3 DNA, as far as it was read: TGCGCCAGCAGCTCGGGACAGGGGGATTCACCC. Its translation: CASSSGQGDSP. In full, the CDR3 is CASSSGQGDSPLHF.

In the case of this clone: Read coverage stops 3 residues before the CDR3 terminus; the germline J gene supplies the remainder. The chain couples TRBV7-9 to TRBJ1-5; 10 positions agree with TRBD1. The germline V gene has CDR1 SEHNR and CDR2 FQNEAQ (reference sequence). V was pared by 5 bases and J by 7 bases, with 5 bases of the junction left unmatched. The CDR3 is 14 residues long. CDR3 residues: CASSRDRGRQPQHF. CDR3 DNA, as far as it was read: TGTGCCAGCAGCAGGGACAGGGGAAGACAGCCC.

A note on this clone: The read ends 3 residues before the CDR3 terminus; that terminus is restored from the germline J gene. The genes are TRBV5-1 and TRBJ2-2; 7 bases map to TRBD2. The CDR3 totals 16 residues. V lost 3 bases, J lost 4 bases, and 9 bases stayed unmatched. The germline gives CDR1 SGHRS, CDR2 YFSETQ. This CDR3 reads CASSSPERGGTGELFF. The DNA read from the CDR3 is TGCGCCAGCAGCTCCCCTGAGCGGGGAGGCACCGGGGAG.

To note about this clone: The CDR3 extends 3 residues past the end of the read, so its final part is completed from the germline J gene. This sequence joins TRBV7-6 and TRBJ2-1; 7 positions match TRBD2. The CDR3 runs to 15 residues. The V segment lost 3 bases and the J segment 5 bases; nucleotides outside the gene matches: 7. In germline, CDR1 is SGHVS, CDR2 FNYEAQ. The part of the CDR3 DNA that was read is TGTGCCAGCAGCTTTGGGGCTAGCGGACACAATGAG. Its translation is CASSFGASGHNE. The full CDR3 protein reads CASSFGASGHNEQFF.

With regard to this clone: The read terminates 3 residues ahead of where the CDR3 ends, so the germline J gene completes it. The V call is TRBV30, the J call TRBJ1-2; tentatively, D is TRBD1 (5 bases). V lost 4 bases, J lost 4 bases, and 7 bases lay in between. Germline V gene sequence: CDR1 GTSNPN, CDR2 SVGIG (reference sequence). CDR3 size: 11 residues. The CDR3 sequence: CAWTGSYGYTF. The sequenced CDR3 bases are TGTGCCTGGACAGGGTCCTATGGC.

Points on this clone: Sequencing ends 3 residues short of the CDR3 end; the germline J gene provides the rest. The genes are TRBV11-2 and TRBJ2-7; 10 bases map to TRBD1. Germline V gene sequence: CDR1 SGHAT, CDR2 FQNNGV. The CDR3 length is 14 residues. The ends lost 3 bases at V and 3 bases at J; junction bases unmatched: 2. The CDR3 bases that were read are TGTGCCAGCAGCTTTGGGACAGGGGACTACGAG. This codes for CASSFGTGDYE. The entire CDR3 reads CASSFGTGDYEQYF.

A remark on this clone: The CDR3 end is not reached by the read, which stops 3 residues before it; the germline J gene fills it in. V and J are TRBV23-1 and TRBJ1-3, with D unresolved. TRBV23-1 is designated an ORF whose function remains uncertain. The CDR3 loop spans 17 amino acids. The V end was cut by 0 bases, the J end by 0 bases, with 12 bases between. The CDR3: CASSQSGVLSSGNTIYF. The covered CDR3 bases are TGCGCCAGCAGTCAATCCGGGGTCCTAAGCTCTGGAAACACC.

Concerning this clone: The sequenced fragment ends 3 residues before the CDR3 boundary, so the rest is inferred from the germline J gene. The chain recombines TRBV10-2 with TRBJ2-1; TRBD2 agrees at 8 bases. Germline-derived CDR1 and CDR2 are WSHSY and SAAADI. The CDR3 is made up of 14 amino acids. Trimming cost V 7 bases and J 2 bases; bases outside gene matches: 4. Partial CDR3 DNA: TGCGCCAGCATAGGTAGCGGGACCTACAATGAG. It specifies CASIGSGTYNE. The full CDR3 protein is CASIGSGTYNEQFF.

In regard to this clone: The sequence runs out 3 residues before the end of the CDR3; the remainder is reconstructed from the germline J gene. This rearrangement joins TRBV6-2 or TRBV6-3 to TRBJ1-2, with D uncertain. This CDR3 contains 16 residues. CDR1 is MNHEY, CDR2 SVGEGT, per germline. Deletions cut 0 bases from V and 4 bases from J, with 15 bases between. This CDR3 reads CASSYSLPGRLYGYTF. The CDR3 DNA, read in part, is TGTGCCAGCAGTTACTCTCTCCCAGGTCGCCTCTATGGC.

About this clone: The DNA ends 3 residues before the CDR3 does, and the rest of the CDR3 is filled in from the germline J gene. The J gene is TRBJ1-1, the V gene TRBV5-1, with 11 bases fitting TRBD1. J gave up 3 bases and V 4 bases, and 11 bases lay outside the gene matches. Germline V gene lookup returns CDR1 SGHRS and CDR2 YFSETQ. This CDR3 is 17 amino acids long. CDR3 sequence: CASSRDRGNKRYTEAFF. The CDR3 DNA, read in part, is TGCGCCAGCAGCCGGGACAGGGGGAATAAGCGGTACACTGAA.

In regard to this clone: Sequencing ends 3 residues short of the CDR3 end; the germline J gene provides the rest. The V and J genes are TRBV5-6 and TRBJ2-5; unclear D gene. Germline V gene sequence: CDR1 SGHDT, CDR2 YYEEEE. The length of the CDR3 is 15 residues. The V end was cut by 3 bases, the J end by 1 base, with 13 bases between. CDR3 DNA, as far as it was read: TGTGCCAGCAGCTCCCTAAGGGTTTTCCAAGAGACC. Translation gives CASSSLRVFQET. Given in full, the CDR3 is CASSSLRVFQETQYF.

In the case of this clone: Read coverage stops 3 residues before the CDR3 terminus; the germline J gene supplies the remainder. This sequence joins TRBV6-1 and TRBJ1-5; D is unresolved. This CDR3 has 16 residues. Germline CDR1 and CDR2: MNHNS and SASEGT. V was clipped by 1 base and J by 4 bases, with 14 bases between them. The CDR3 bases that were read are TGTGCCAGCAGTGAAGGGAGAGGGCCGCTAAATCAGCCC. Amino acid sequence: CASSEGRGPLNQP. In full, the CDR3 reads CASSEGRGPLNQPQHF.

Notes on this clone: The CDR3 extends 3 residues past the end of the read, so its final part is completed from the germline J gene. V and J are TRBV4-1 and TRBJ1-6; D may be TRBD1 (6 bases). The CDR3 loop spans 16 amino acids. Looked up from germline, CDR1 is MGHRA and CDR2 is YSYEKL. Trimming removed 4 bases from V and 2 bases from J, with 12 bases in between. The CDR3 spells CASSPGTQAYNSPLHF. The DNA read from the CDR3 is TGCGCCAGCAGCCCCGGGACACAAGCCTATAATTCACCC.